Sequencing of this T cell receptor beta chain was carried out in a study of cytomegalovirus exposure and HLA in healthy donors. About the research overall: Earlier, 95 million to 130 million unique TCR beta sequences were recovered from 200 million or so T cells by an analysis. Drawn from HLA-typed donors, about 82 million unique TCRs were held in an early data release. Study conclusions and caveats: Association with HLA alleles at 0.05 false discovery rate was found for 15,000 to 20,000 TCR beta sequences in a later analysis. By HLA locus, TCR association rates varied in a later analysis, with DRB1 showing the most and HLA-C the fewest.

CDR1 is SGHNT, CDR2 YYREEE, per germline (reference sequence). V lost 4 bases to trimming and J lost 6 bases; unmatched junction nucleotides: 12. This CDR3 contains 16 residues. To note about this clone: The target antigen is unknown.

The PCR ran on 60 Vbeta and 13 Jbeta primers. Profiled with immunoSEQ multiplex PCR; TCRdb holds only in-frame clones, not every one. This repertoire shows fewer than 200,000 clones, 60% to 80% found once; its top ten account for 2% to 2.5%. This sequence joins TRBV5-4 and TRBJ2-1, with 8 positions matching TRBD1. Sequencing used PBMCs. The clonotype comes from a man aged 55 to 70 in good health and CMV-seronegative. CDR3 sequence (DNA): TGTGCCAGCAGCCTTCCGGGACAGGAAGGGGTCAATGAGCAGTTCTTC. Translation: CASSLPGQEGVNEQFF.